This T cell receptor beta chain stems from a study of blood T cell repertoires in COVID-19 (dated by TCRdb to the early 2020s). Concerning the study at large: Samples covering the acute and convalescent phases of COVID-19 were provided by collaborators in the United States, Italy and Spain. Where HLA class I and class II types were available, the types were taken from metadata supplied by the sample provider, not from assay-based typing. Deeply sampled blood TCRbeta repertoires from subjects exposed to, actively infected with, or recovered from COVID-19 were included in the dataset. The prospective study material was composed of cDNA or gDNA derived from T cells, B-cell-depleted T cells, or PBMCs. Samples were obtained from the ongoing ImmuneRACE study (first 160 participants) and from 950 to 1,500 subjects provided by 6 global collaborators. The repertoires were made available in a free public database intended to serve as a resource for research on the immune response to SARS-CoV-2. Sample metadata almost always included a de-identified subject ID, COVID-19 status, age in years and sex. Overall results and qualifications from the work: The amount of clinical and demographic metadata varied by source and participant and was provided uncurated.

The table lists this clone with a few counts. Its cognate antigen has yet to be identified. Within one base of it there is no much larger clone, and no base qualities were kept. The collaborating institutions used their own protocols to collect whole blood in K2EDTA tubes. For TCRbeta analysis, collaborator samples were shipped as frozen whole blood, as isolated PBMCs, or as DNA extracted from either sample type. Deletion took 4 bases off V and 3 bases off J, with a span of 12 bases between the germline ends. CDR1 and CDR2 (SGHNT, YENEEA) derive from the germline V gene. The CDR3 measures 14 amino acids from cysteine to phenylalanine. The entry retains the CDR3 DNA only, 42 bases that are in frame from base 1. TCRbeta CDR3 regions were amplified from genomic DNA by means of the immunoSEQ Assay, a bias-controlled multiplex PCR. The authors processed their data as follows. The number of nucleated cells in each sample was estimated from the amplification of reference gene primers within the assay. To quantify the absolute abundance of each unique TCRbeta CDR3 rearrangement, sequence reads were collapsed and filtered. For each sample, productive Simpson clonality was calculated by taking the square root of Simpson's diversity index across productive rearrangements. Imported from immuneACCESS, the table was reduced by TCRdb to in-frame sequences with V and J called. These copies leave out some clones; in studies compared against another copy, an unresolved V gene accounts for under half, and the cause of the remainder is not known. The DNA gave D and trimming, while V, J and clone size come from that table. This sample comprises some 170,000 clones, 82% of them detected only once. 8.4% of the sample is in the top ten clones.

The sample taken for sequencing was peripheral blood. The sequence derives from a woman aged 70 to 79 with acute or convalescent COVID-19. The chain links TRBV11-3 with TRBJ2-5; tentative D gene TRBD2, with 5 bases matching. CDR3 protein: CASSSTGVKETQYF. The nucleotide sequence is TGTGCCAGCAGCTCAACCGGGGTAAAAGAGACCCAGTACTTC.